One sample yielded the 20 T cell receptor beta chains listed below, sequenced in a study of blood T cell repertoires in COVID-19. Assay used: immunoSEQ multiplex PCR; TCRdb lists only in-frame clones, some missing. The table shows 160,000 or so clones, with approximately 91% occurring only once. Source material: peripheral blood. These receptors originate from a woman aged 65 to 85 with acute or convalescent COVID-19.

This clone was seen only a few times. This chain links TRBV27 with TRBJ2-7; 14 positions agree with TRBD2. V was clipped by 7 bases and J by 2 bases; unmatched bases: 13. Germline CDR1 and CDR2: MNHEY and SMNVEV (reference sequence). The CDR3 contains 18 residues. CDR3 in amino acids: CASNPYRTSGGPTYEQYF. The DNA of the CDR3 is TGTGCCAGCAACCCTTATCGGACTAGCGGGGGGCCTACCTACGAGCAGTACTTC.

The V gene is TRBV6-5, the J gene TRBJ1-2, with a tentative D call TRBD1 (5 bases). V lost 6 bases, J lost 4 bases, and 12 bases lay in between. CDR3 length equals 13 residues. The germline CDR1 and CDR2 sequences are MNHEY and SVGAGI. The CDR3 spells CASSMTEFYGYTF. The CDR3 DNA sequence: TGTGCCAGCAGCATGACAGAATTCTATGGCTACACCTTC.

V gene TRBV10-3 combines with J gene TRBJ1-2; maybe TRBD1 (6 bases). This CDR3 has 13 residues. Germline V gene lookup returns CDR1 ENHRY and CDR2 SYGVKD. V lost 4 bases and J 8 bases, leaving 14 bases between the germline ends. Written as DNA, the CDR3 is TGTGCCATCAGTGGACAAACAGGGAAAGGCTACACCTTC. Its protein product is CAISGQTGKGYTF.

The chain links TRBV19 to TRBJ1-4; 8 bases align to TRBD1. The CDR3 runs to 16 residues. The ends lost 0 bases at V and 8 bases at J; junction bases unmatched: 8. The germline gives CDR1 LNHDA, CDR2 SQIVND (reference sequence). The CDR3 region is CASSIDPGTGYEKLFF. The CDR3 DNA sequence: TGTGCCAGTAGTATAGACCCCGGGACAGGCTACGAAAAACTGTTTTTT.

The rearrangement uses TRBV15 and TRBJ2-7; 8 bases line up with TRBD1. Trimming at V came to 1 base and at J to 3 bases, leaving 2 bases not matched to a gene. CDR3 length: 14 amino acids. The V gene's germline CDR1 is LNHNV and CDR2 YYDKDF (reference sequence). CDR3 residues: CATSRGGTGYEQYV. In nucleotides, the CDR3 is TGTGCCACCAGCAGAGGGGGGACAGGCTACGAGCAGTACGTC.

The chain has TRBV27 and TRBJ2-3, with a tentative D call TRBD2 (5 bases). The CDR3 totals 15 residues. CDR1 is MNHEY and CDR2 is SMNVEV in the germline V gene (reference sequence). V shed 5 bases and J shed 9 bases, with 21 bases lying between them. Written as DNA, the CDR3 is TGTGCCAGCAGTCAAACTAGTTATATCGGCCCGACGCAGTATTTT. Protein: CASSQTSYIGPTQYF.

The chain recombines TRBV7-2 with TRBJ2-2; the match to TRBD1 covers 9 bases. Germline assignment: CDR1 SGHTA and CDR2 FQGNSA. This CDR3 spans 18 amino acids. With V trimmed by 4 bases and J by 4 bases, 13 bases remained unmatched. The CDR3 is CASSSLGAGTGFTGELFF. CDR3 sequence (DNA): TGTGCCAGCAGCTCCCTCGGCGCCGGGACAGGGTTCACCGGGGAGCTGTTTTTT.

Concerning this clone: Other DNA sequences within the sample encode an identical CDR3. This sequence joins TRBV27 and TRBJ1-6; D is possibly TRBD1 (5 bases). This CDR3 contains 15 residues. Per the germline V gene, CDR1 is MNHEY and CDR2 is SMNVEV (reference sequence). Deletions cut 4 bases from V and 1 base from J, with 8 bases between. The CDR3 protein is CASSSGGSYNSPLHF. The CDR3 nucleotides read TGTGCCAGCAGTTCGGGGGGATCCTATAATTCACCCCTCCACTTT.

CDR3 nucleotide sequence: TGCAGTGCTGAGAACAATGAGCAGTTCTTC. It encodes CSAENNEQFF. The chain links TRBV20-1 to TRBJ2-1; D unresolved. The V end lost 5 bases, the J end lost 5 bases, and 4 bases lay between the germline ends. This CDR3 has 10 amino acids. Germline CDR1 and CDR2: DFQATT and SNEGSKA (reference sequence).

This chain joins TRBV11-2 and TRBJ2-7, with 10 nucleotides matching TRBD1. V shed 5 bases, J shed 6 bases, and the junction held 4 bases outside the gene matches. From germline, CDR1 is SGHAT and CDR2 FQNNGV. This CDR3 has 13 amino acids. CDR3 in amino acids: CASSRDRGREQYF. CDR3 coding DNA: TGTGCCAGCAGCAGAGACAGGGGGCGCGAGCAGTACTTC. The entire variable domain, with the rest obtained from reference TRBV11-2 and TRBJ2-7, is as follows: EAGVAQSPRYKIIEKRQSVAFWCNPISGHATLYWYQQILGQGPKLLIQFQNNGVVDDSQLPKDRFSAERLKGVDSTLKIQPAKLEDSAVYLCASSRDRGREQYFGPGTRLTVT.

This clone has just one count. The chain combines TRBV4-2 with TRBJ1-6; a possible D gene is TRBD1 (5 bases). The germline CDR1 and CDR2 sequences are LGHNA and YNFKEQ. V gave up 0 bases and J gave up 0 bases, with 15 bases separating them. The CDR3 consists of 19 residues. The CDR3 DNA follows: TGTGCCAGCAGCCAAGATGTCCCCGGGGGATTCTCCTATAATTCACCCCTCCACTTT. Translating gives CASSQDVPGGFSYNSPLHF.

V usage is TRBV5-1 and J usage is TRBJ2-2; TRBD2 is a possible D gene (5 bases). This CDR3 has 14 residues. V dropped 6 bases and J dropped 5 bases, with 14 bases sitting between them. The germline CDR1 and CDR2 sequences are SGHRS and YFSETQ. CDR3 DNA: TGCGCCAGCACCCTGGGAGATCGGACCGGGGAGCTGTTTTTT. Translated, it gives CASTLGDRTGELFF. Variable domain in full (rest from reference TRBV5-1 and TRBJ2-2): KAGVTQTPRYLIKTRGQQVTLSCSPISGHRSVSWYQQTPGQGLQFLFEYFSETQRNKGNFPGRFSGRQFSNSRSEMNVSTLELGDSALYLCASTLGDRTGELFFGEGSRLTVL.

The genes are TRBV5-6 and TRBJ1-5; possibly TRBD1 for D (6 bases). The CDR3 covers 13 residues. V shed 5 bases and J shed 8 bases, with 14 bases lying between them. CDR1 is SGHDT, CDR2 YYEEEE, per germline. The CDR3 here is CASRKQGSEPQHF. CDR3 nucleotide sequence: TGTGCCAGCAGAAAACAGGGTTCGGAGCCCCAGCATTTT.

The CDR3: CASSLSRTGRSPLHF. The CDR3 nucleotides are TGTGCCAGCAGCTTGTCGCGGACAGGGCGGTCACCCCTCCACTTT. The genes are TRBV5-6 and TRBJ1-6; 8 bases fit TRBD1. The CDR3 consists of 15 residues. Germline values: CDR1 SGHDT, CDR2 YYEEEE. V was pared by 1 base and J by 10 bases, with 7 bases of the junction left unmatched.

CDR3 bases: TGTGCCAGCAGCCCCGAACATAAGAACACTGAAGCTTTCTTT. Amino acid sequence: CASSPEHKNTEAFF. V usage is TRBV3-1 (or the pseudogene TRBV3-2) and J usage is TRBJ1-1; D unresolved. Germline V lookup: CDR1 LGHDT, CDR2 YNNKEL (reference sequence). The CDR3 is made up of 14 amino acids. Trimming stripped 4 bases from V and 1 base from J, with 10 bases between.

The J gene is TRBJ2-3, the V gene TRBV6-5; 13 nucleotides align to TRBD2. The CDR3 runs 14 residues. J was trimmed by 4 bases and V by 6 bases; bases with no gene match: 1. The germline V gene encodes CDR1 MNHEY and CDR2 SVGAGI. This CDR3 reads CASRLAGGPDTQYF. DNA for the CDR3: TGTGCCAGCAGACTAGCGGGGGGGCCAGATACGCAGTATTTT.

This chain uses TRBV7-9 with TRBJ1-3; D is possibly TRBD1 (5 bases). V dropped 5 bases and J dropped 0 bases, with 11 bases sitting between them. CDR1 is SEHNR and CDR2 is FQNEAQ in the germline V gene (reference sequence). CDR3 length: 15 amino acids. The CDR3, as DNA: TGTGCCAGCAGCCCGCGGGGGGACTCTGGAAACACCATATATTTT. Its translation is CASSPRGDSGNTIYF. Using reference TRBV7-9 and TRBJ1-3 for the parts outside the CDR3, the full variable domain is DTGVSQNPRHKITKRGQNVTFRCDPISEHNRLYWYRQTLGQGPEFLTYFQNEAQLEKSRLLSDRFSAERPKGSFSTLEIQRTEQGDSAMYLCASSPRGDSGNTIYFGEGSWLTVV.

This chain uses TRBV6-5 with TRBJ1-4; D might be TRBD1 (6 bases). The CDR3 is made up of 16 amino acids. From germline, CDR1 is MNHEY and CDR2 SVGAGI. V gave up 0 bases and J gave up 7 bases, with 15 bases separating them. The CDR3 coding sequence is TGTGCCAGCAGTTACTCCGGACAGTCAGCGACTGAAAAACTGTTTTTT. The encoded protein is CASSYSGQSATEKLFF.

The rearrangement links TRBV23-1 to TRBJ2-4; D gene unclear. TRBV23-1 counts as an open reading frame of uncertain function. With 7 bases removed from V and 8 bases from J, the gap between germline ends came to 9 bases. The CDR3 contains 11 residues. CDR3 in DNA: TGCGCCAGCACCCGGAGAGACATTCAGTACTTC. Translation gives CASTRRDIQYF.

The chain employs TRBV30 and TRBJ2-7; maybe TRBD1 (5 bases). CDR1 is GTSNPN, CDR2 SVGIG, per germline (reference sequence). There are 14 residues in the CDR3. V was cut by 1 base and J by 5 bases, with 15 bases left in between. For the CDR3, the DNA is TGTGCCTGGAGTGGGTGGCAGGGAAGGGACGAGCAGTACTTC. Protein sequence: CAWSGWQGRDEQYF.